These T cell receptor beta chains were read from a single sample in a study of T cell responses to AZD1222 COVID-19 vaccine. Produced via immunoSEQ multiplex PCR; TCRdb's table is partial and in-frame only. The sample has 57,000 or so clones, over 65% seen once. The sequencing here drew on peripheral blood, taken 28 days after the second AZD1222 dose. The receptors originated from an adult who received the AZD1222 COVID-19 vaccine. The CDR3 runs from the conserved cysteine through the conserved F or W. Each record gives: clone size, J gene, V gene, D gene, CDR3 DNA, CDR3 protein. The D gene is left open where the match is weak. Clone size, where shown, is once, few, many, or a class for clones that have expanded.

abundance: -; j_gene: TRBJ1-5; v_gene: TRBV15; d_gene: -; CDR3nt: TGTGCCACCAGCAGAGATCAGGGCAGCGATCAGCCCCAGCATTTT; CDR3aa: CATSRDQGSDQPQHF
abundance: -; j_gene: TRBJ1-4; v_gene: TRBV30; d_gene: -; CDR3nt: TGTGCCTGGAGCTATTCAGGGGAATCGCACGAAAAACTGTTTTTT; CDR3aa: CAWSYSGESHEKLFF
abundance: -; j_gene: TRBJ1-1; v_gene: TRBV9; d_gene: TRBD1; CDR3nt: TGTGCCAGCAGCGTATCAGGGGGGGCCACTGAAGCTTTCTTT; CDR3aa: CASSVSGGATEAFF
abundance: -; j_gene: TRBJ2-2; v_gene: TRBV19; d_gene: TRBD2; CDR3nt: TGTGCCAGTAGAAGACTAGCGGGGGGTCCCGGGGAGCTGTTTTTT; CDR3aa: CASRRLAGGPGELFF
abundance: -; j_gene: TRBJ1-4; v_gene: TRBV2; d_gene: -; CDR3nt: TGTGCCAGCAGTGACGCAACAGGGTCTGATGAAAAACTGTTTTTT; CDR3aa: CASSDATGSDEKLFF
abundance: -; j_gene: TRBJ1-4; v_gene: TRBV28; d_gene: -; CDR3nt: TGTGCCAGCAGTTTGGGTATTGGTCGAAAACTGTTTTTT; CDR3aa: CASSLGIGRKLFF
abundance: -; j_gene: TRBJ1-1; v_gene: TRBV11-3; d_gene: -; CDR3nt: TGTGCCAGCAGCTTTGGGAAGGGGAGGAGCACTGAAGCTTTCTTT; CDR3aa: CASSFGKGRSTEAFF
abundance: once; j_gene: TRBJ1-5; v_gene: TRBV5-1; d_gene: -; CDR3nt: TGCGCCAGCAGCACTTGGGGCAATCAGCCCCAGCATTTT; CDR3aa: CASSTWGNQPQHF
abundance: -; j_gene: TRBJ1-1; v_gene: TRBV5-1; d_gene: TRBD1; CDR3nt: TGCGCCAGCAGCGCCCGACAGGGGGCGGGGGGTTTCACTGAAGCTTTCTTT; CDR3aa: CASSARQGAGGFTEAFF
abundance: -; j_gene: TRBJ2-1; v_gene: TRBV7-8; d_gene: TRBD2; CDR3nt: TGTGCCAGCAGCTTAGGGACTAGTACTTACAATGAGCAGTTCTTC; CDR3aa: CASSLGTSTYNEQFF
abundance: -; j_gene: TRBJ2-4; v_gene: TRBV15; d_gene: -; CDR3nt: TGTGCCACCAGCAGAGATTTGGGTTCGGACAAAAACATTCAGTACTTC; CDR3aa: CATSRDLGSDKNIQYF
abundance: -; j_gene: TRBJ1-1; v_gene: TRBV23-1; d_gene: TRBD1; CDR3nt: TGCGCCAGCAGTCAATCGATCTTGGGGGGGTTGACAGGGACAGACACTGAAGCTTTCTTT; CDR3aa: CASSQSILGGLTGTDTEAFF
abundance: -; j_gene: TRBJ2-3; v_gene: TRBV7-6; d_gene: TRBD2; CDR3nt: TGTGCCAGCAGCCTAGCGGGGGGTAGGTCAGATACGCAGTATTTT; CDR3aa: CASSLAGGRSDTQYF
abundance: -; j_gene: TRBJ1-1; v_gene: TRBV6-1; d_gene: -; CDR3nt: TGTGCCAGCAGTGAAGAACAGAACACTGAAGCTTTCTTT; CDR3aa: CASSEEQNTEAFF
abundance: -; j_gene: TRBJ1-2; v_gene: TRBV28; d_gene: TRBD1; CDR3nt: TGTGCCATCTCACAGGGGGCGATCTCTGGCTACACCTTC; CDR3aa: CAISQGAISGYTF
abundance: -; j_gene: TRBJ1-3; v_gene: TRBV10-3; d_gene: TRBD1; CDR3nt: TGTGCCGTCGCGGTGGACAGGGTATTGGGAAACACCATATATTTT; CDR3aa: CAVAVDRVLGNTIYF
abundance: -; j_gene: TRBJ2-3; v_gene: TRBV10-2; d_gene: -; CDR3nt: TGCGCCAGCAGTGAGTCGCCTAGTGGAGATACGCAGTATTTT; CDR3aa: CASSESPSGDTQYF
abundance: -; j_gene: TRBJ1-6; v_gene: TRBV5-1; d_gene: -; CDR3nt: TGCGCCAGCAGCTCAACCGGGACACCCACAAATTCACCCCTCCACTTT; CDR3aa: CASSSTGTPTNSPLHF
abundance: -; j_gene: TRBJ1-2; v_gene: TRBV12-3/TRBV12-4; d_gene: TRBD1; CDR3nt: TGTGCCAGCAGAGGGACAGGGGTCTATGGCTACACCTTC; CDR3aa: CASRGTGVYGYTF
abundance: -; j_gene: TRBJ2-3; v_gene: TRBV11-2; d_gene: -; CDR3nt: TGTGCCAGCAGCTTTCCGGGTGTTACGCAGTATTTT; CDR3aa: CASSFPGVTQYF
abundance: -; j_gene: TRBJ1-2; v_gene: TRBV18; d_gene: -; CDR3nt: TGTGCCAGCTCCCCGACAGGCCGCTATGGCTACACCTTC; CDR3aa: CASSPTGRYGYTF
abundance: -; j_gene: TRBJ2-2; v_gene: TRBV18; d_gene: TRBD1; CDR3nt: TGTGCCAGCTCACCGCTGACAGGGGGCGCAGCCGGGGAGCTGTTTTTT; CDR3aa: CASSPLTGGAAGELFF
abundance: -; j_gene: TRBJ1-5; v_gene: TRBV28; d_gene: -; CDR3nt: TGTGCCAGCATGGAGACTCCCTCCAATCAGCCCCAGCATTTT; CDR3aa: CASMETPSNQPQHF
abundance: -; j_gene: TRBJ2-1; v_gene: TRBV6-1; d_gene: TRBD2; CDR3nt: TGTGCCAGCAGTGAGGGACTAGCGGGGGGGGCCTACAATGAGCAGTTCTTC; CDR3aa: CASSEGLAGGAYNEQFF
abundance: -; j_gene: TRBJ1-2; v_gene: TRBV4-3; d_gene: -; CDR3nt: TGCGCCAGCAGCCAAGCAAGGCTTAAAGGCTACACCTTC; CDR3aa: CASSQARLKGYTF
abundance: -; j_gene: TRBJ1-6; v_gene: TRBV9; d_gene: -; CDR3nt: TGTGCCAGCAGCCCACACCAGGGGAGTTCACCCCTCCACTTT; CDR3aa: CASSPHQGSSPLHF
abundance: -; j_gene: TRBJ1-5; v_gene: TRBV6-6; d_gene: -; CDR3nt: TGTGCCAGCAGTTGGACGGGGCCTAATAGCAATCAGCCCCAGCATTTT; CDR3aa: CASSWTGPNSNQPQHF
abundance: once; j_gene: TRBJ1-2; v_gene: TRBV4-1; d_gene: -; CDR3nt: TGCGCCAGCAGCCAAGATATGGGGGGGGCGTACCTCCTATATGGCTACACCTTC; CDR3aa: CASSQDMGGAYLLYGYTF
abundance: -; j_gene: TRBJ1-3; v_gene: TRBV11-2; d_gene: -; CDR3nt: TGTGCCAGCAGCCCACAGGTTATCTCTGGAAACACCATATATTTT; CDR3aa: CASSPQVISGNTIYF
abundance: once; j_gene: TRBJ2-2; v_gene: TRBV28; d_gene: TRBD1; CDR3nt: TGTGCCAGCAGTTCCCGGGACAGGGACACCGGGGAGCTGTTTTTT; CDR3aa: CASSSRDRDTGELFF
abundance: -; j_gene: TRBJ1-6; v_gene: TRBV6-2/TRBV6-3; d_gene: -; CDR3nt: TGTGCCAGCAGTTACCCCGGGTCGGCTTCACCCCTCCACTTT; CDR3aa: CASSYPGSASPLHF
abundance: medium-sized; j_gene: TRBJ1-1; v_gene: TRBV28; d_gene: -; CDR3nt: TGTGCCAGCAGTCCGGGACCCCTTTTGCCGAACACTGAAGCTTTCTTT; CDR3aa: CASSPGPLLPNTEAFF
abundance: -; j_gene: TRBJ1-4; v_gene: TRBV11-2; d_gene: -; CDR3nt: TGTGCCAGCAGCTTAGATCGGATTAGGGGAGCGGGGAATGAAAAACTGTTTTTT; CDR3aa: CASSLDRIRGAGNEKLFF
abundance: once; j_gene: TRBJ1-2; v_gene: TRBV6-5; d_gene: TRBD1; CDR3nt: TGTGCCAGCAGAAGACAGGGACAAAATGGCTACACCTTC; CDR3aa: CASRRQGQNGYTF
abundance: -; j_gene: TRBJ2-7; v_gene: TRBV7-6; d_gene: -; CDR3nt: TGTGCCAGCAGCACCGAGCCCCGAGGACAAACCTATTACGAGCAGTACTTC; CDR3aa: CASSTEPRGQTYYEQYF
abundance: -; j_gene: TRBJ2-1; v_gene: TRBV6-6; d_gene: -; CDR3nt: TGTGCCAGCACCGAGGCCGGGTACAATGAGCAGTTCTTC; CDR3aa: CASTEAGYNEQFF
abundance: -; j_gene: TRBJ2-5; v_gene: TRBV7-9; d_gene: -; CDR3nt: TGTGCCAGCAGGGGCAGCGCGGGCCAAGAGACCCAGTACTTC; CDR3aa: CASRGSAGQETQYF
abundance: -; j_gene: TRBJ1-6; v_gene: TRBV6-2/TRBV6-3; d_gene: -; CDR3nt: TGTGCCAGCAGCTTGGGAGGGGGGCTTTCACCCCTCCACTTT; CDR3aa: CASSLGGGLSPLHF
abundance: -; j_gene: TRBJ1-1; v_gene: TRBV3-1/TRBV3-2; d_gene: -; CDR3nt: TGTGCCAGCAGCCAAGTAGGGGGAGCCACTGAAGCTTTCTTT; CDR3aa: CASSQVGGATEAFF
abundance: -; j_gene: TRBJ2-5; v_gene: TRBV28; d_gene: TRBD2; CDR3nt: TGTGCCAGCACGAATAGCGGGGCACAAGAGACCCAGTACTTC; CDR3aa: CASTNSGAQETQYF
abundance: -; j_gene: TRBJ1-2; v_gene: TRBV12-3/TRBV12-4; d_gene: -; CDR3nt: TGTGCCAGCAGTTTTTCTGGGGGGGGCATCGCCTTC; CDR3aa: CASSFSGGGIAF
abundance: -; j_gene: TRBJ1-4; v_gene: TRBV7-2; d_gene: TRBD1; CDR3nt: TGTGCCAGCAGCTTACAGGGGGCAAGTGAAAAACTGTTTTTT; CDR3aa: CASSLQGASEKLFF
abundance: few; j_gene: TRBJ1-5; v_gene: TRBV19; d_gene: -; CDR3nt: TGTGCCAGTAGTATGGGGGAGGGAGAGCCCCAGCATTTT; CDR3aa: CASSMGEGEPQHF
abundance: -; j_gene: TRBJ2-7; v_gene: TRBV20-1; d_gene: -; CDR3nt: TGCAGTGCTAGTGCGACAGGGCGGGGGTCCGAGCAGTACTTC; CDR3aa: CSASATGRGSEQYF
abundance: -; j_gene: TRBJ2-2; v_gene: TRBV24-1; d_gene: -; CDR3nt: TGTGCCACCAGCAGACAGAGCACCGGGGAGCTGTTTTTT; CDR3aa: CATSRQSTGELFF
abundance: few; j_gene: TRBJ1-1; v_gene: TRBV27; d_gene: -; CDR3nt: TGTGCCAGCAGCCCGATGGACCCGGAGAACACTGAAGCTTTCTTT; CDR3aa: CASSPMDPENTEAFF
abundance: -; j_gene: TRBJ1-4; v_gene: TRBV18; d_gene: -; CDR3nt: TGTGCCAGCTCTCCCCGAGGCCCCGATGAAAAACTGTTTTTT; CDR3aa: CASSPRGPDEKLFF
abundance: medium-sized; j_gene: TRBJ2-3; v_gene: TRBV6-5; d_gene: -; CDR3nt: TGTGCCAGCAGTTACTCGCCAAGGGTGGGCACAGATACGCAGTATTTT; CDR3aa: CASSYSPRVGTDTQYF
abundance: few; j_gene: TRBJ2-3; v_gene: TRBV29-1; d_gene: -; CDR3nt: TGCAGCGTTGAATCGTGGCAGGGGACAGATACGCAGTATTTT; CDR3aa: CSVESWQGTDTQYF